This TCR beta chain was retrieved from a study of CD8+ T cells in alopecia areata (dated by TCRdb to the late 2010s). For the wider study: Treated patients were enrolled in an open-label pilot trial of oral tofacitinib at 5 to 10 mg twice daily for moderate-to-severe alopecia areata. Patients stayed on tofacitinib for 6 to 18 months and then had 6 months of follow-up off drug so that delayed response and recurrence could be assessed. The SALT score, which quantifies the percentage of affected scalp surface area, was used to measure disease severity in treated patients. In both human patients and the C3H/HeJ mouse model, the study applied high-throughput TCRbeta sequencing to look at T cell clonal expansion in alopecia areata. Scalp tissue and sorted CD4+ and CD8+ peripheral blood T cells from patchy and totalis/universalis alopecia areata patients and from healthy controls were covered by human TCRbeta sequencing. Patients on tofacitinib were biopsied at baseline and after 4 and 24 weeks of treatment, and several of the patients also had a later scalp biopsy. Scalp clonality was compared among normal scalp (n=4), patchy alopecia areata scalp (n=8), and alopecia totalis/universalis scalp (n=8). The RNA source kit depended on sample type: the PAXgene miRNA kit for fixed scalp, the miRNeasy kit for PBMCs, and the RNeasy kit for mouse skin. immunoSEQ multiplex PCR using 35 Vbeta forward primers and 13 Jbeta reverse primers was used to amplify TCRbeta CDR3 regions.

Library preparation employed the immunoSEQ multiplex PCR assay. RNA was extracted from all samples and reverse transcribed into cDNA as template for TCR sequencing. SuperScript III was used for first-strand cDNA synthesis, primed with a 2:1 mix of oligo-dT and random hexamers. Amplification bias was assessed with a synthetic immune receptor repertoire, and residual bias was removed computationally. The original methods were these. After raw reads were preprocessed to remove errors, the CDR3 was defined following IMGT conventions as running from the conserved cysteine to phenylalanine. Clonality was computed by normalizing Shannon entropy by log2 of the number of productive unique TCRs and subtracting the result from 1. Whether scalp clones were CD4 or CD8 was inferred by matching scalp TCRbeta sequences against CD4 and CD8 repertoires sorted from blood. In TCRdb, the immuneACCESS table is reduced to in-frame sequences with V and J assigned. These tables do not hold every clone; where another copy was compared, an unresolved V gene accounts for under half, and the others remain unexplained. From that table come the V and J calls and clone size; the DNA was used to work out D and trimming. Recorded for this sample are hundreds of thousands of clones; 50% to 75% of them occurred a single time. The ten largest clones represent 0.75% to 0.95% of the sample.

Read against the paper, the sample's treatment or condition label means: oral pan-JAK inhibitor, 5-10 mg twice daily. Lesional scalp punch biopsies and peripheral blood were obtained from alopecia areata patients. PBMCs were isolated by density centrifugation and stained for CD3, CD4 and CD8, after which CD4+ and CD8+ T cells were sorted on a FACSAria. Note on this clone: Its recognized antigen is unknown. No much larger clone exists at a distance of one base, and base qualities are not known.

Broader findings and caveats from the paper: The treated cohort was small, with a single nonresponder, so links between baseline CD8+ expansion and response need larger studies. Compared with normal scalp, lesional scalp had higher clonality and more expanded CD8+ clones, particularly in alopecia totalis/universalis, a pattern that suggests antigenic drive. During tofacitinib treatment, many expanded lesional clones remained in scalp and blood, and this persistence may partly explain relapse after treatment is stopped. Compared with mice, TCR sequences shared between patients were less clear, possibly partly because of HLA diversity across the patient population. Tofacitinib significantly lowered scalp clonality and the number of expanded CD8+ clones among the top 100 scalp clones. Unlike mouse skin, where gammadelta T cells dominate, normal human skin contains resident alphabeta T cells that get sequenced too, which complicates analysis of the scalp TCR repertoire.

The cysteine opens and the phenylalanine closes a CDR3 of 16 amino acids. CDR3 DNA is the only sequence kept; it has 48 bases, read in frame from the first base. The junction shows trimming of 5 bases on V and 0 bases on J, plus 14 bases between the germline ends. The germline V gene yields SGHTA for CDR1 and FQGNSA for CDR2. The TCR sequence derives from a human donor with alopecia areata. The specimen comprised CD4+ T cells sorted from blood, sampled at approximately week 52, from a patient treated with tofacitinib. The chain employs TRBV7-2 and TRBJ2-1; the D gene could be TRBD1 or TRBD2, each one agreeing over 6 bases. The nucleotides read TGTGCCAGCAGCCGACAGGCCGGGGGCTCCTACAATGAGCAGTTCTTC. It encodes CASSRQAGGSYNEQFF.